The 29 T cell receptor beta chains presented below share a single source sample, sequenced in a study of blood T cell repertoires in COVID-19. Profiled with immunoSEQ multiplex PCR; TCRdb holds only in-frame clones, not every one. In the table there are 270,000 or so clones, approximately 90% of which are singletons. The sample was PBMCs or T cells enriched from blood (not recorded which). The source is a woman between 25 and 40 years old with acute COVID-19.

This chain joins TRBV24-1 and TRBJ2-1; D might be TRBD2 (5 bases). The CDR3 totals 16 residues. The germline V gene has CDR1 KGHDR and CDR2 SFDVKD. V lost 3 bases to trimming and J lost 0 bases, with 11 bases between them. CDR3 sequence reads: CATSDRAESSYNEQFF. The CDR3 DNA follows: TGTGCCACCAGTGATCGAGCGGAGAGCTCCTACAATGAGCAGTTCTTC.

The chain employs TRBV7-3 and TRBJ2-1; TRBD2 aligns across 7 bases. Germline-derived CDR1 and CDR2 are SGHTA and FQGTGA. CDR3 length: 15 residues. J lost 7 bases, V lost 2 bases, and 8 bases had no gene match. The CDR3 DNA sequence: TGTGCCAGCAGCTTATTCGGCGGGAGTCAGAATGAGCAGTTCTTC. Its translation is CASSLFGGSQNEQFF.

The V gene is TRBV6-2 or TRBV6-3, the J gene TRBJ1-5, with D possibly matching TRBD1 (6 bases). The CDR3 covers 15 residues. V shed 5 bases and J shed 5 bases, with 16 bases lying between them. Per the germline V gene, CDR1 is MNHEY and CDR2 is SVGEGT. The CDR3 sequence is CASSNDPGAYQPQHF. As DNA, the CDR3 is TGTGCCAGCAGTAACGACCCAGGGGCCTATCAGCCCCAGCATTTT.

This clone was observed once. The rearrangement links TRBV5-1 to TRBJ1-1; 7 bases agree with TRBD1. CDR3 size: 15 residues. Germline CDR1 reads SGHRS; CDR2 reads YFSETQ. V lost 0 bases, J lost 6 bases, and 8 bases stayed unmatched. DNA for the CDR3: TGCGCCAGCAGCTTGGCCGAGGGGGCAGGAGCTGAAGCTTTCTTT. This translates into CASSLAEGAGAEAFF.

A single count supports this clone. V usage is TRBV7-6 and J usage is TRBJ2-2; 10 bases are a match to TRBD1. Trimming removed 2 bases from V and 2 bases from J; junction bases left unmatched: 2. The CDR3 length is 16 residues. The germline CDR1 and CDR2 sequences are SGHVS and FNYEAQ. The CDR3 nucleotides are TGTGCCAGCAGCTTAAGGACAGGGGGAAACACCGGGGAGCTGTTTTTT. Amino acid sequence: CASSLRTGGNTGELFF.

This chain uses TRBV13 with TRBJ1-1; no reliable D call. This CDR3 region has 14 residues. Germline V CDR1 and CDR2: PRHDT, FYEKMQ (reference sequence). V lost 5 bases, J lost 1 base, and 11 bases lay in between. The CDR3 DNA follows: TGTGCCAGCAGCGCGGCAGAGCCGAACACTGAAGCTTTCTTT. As protein: CASSAAEPNTEAFF.

V usage is TRBV4-1 and J usage is TRBJ2-1; 8 positions agree with TRBD1. V shed 4 bases and J 6 bases; nucleotides not matched to a gene: 29. Germline values: CDR1 MGHRA, CDR2 YSYEKL. This CDR3 has 22 residues. For the CDR3, the DNA is TGCGCCAGCAGCCCCTTTCCCCTAAGGACAGGGCAGAGAACCGAGGCAAGCAATGAGCAGTTCTTC. It specifies CASSPFPLRTGQRTEASNEQFF.

This chain connects TRBV11-2 to TRBJ2-3, with 7 bases that match TRBD1. The J segment lost 1 base and the V segment lost 5 bases, leaving 9 bases of the junction unmatched. The CDR3 contains 16 residues. Germline CDR1 reads SGHAT; CDR2 reads FQNNGV. The CDR3 nucleotides are TGTGCCAGCAGCCAAGACAGGGTATGGGGCACAGATACGCAGTATTTT. Residues: CASSQDRVWGTDTQYF.

V is TRBV4-1 and J is TRBJ1-1, with D maybe TRBD1 (6 bases). Between the trimmed V and J ends, which lost 5 bases and 2 bases, there was a span of 15 bases. The CDR3 has 15 amino acids. Germline assignment: CDR1 MGHRA and CDR2 YSYEKL. The CDR3 nucleotides are TGCGCCAGCAGCGAGACCTCAGGGGCTAACACTGAAGCTTTCTTT. It encodes CASSETSGANTEAFF.

The rearrangement uses TRBV19 and TRBJ1-5; 7 bases fit TRBD1. The CDR3 length is 14 residues. V lost 4 bases, J lost 6 bases, and 6 bases stayed unmatched. The germline CDR1 and CDR2 sequences are LNHDA and SQIVND (reference sequence). CDR3 sequence: CASSSTGDGQPQHF. The CDR3 region has the DNA TGTGCCAGTAGTAGCACAGGGGATGGTCAGCCCCAGCATTTT.

The chain joins TRBV28 to TRBJ2-7; 7 bases line up with TRBD1. Losses at the gene ends were 6 bases for V and 2 bases for J; bases not matched to a gene: 1. The length of the CDR3 is 12 residues. Germline V lookup: CDR1 MDHEN, CDR2 SYDVKM. In nucleotides, the CDR3 is TGTGCCAGCAGGGGGACAGCCTACGAGCAGTACTTC. Its protein product is CASRGTAYEQYF.

The chain is built from TRBV7-2 and TRBJ1-2; D is possibly TRBD1 (5 bases). The CDR3 has 14 residues. With 1 base removed from V and 7 bases from J, the gap between germline ends came to 13 bases. In germline, CDR1 is SGHTA, CDR2 FQGNSA. This chain's CDR3 is CASSLEPGQGGYTF. CDR3 sequence (DNA): TGTGCCAGCAGCTTAGAGCCAGGGCAGGGTGGCTACACCTTC.

A word on this clone: The junction departs from the called germline gene at one end, perhaps through a read error. The genes are TRBV7-7 and TRBJ2-3, with TRBD1 matching 8 bases. CDR1 is SSHAT, CDR2 FNYEAQ, per germline (reference sequence). CDR3 length: 16 residues. CDR3: CASSETAGGLTDTQYF. CDR3 in DNA: TGTGCTAGCAGCGAGACTGCAGGGGGCTTGACAGATACGCAGTATTTT.

V is TRBV5-6 and J is TRBJ2-7, with D possibly matching TRBD2 (5 bases). The germline V gene has CDR1 SGHDT and CDR2 YYEEEE. This CDR3 region has 14 residues. Trimming shortened V by 2 bases and J by 0 bases, and 9 bases separated the two germline ends. The CDR3 region is CASSFGLSSYEQYF. Here the CDR3 DNA reads TGTGCCAGCAGCTTTGGACTTTCCTCCTACGAGCAGTACTTC.

The chain has TRBV29-1 and TRBJ2-3, with 8 bases that match TRBD2. Losses at the gene ends were 4 bases for V and 1 base for J; bases not matched to a gene: 1. CDR3 length: 13 residues. Germline V gene data show CDR1 as SQVTM and CDR2 as ANQGSEA. The DNA of the CDR3 is TGCAGCGTTGGTAGCGGGGGCACAGATACGCAGTATTTT. Its translation is CSVGSGGTDTQYF.

This clone was counted a single time. The chain joins TRBV4-3 to TRBJ2-3, with TRBD2 identical over 7 bases. The CDR3 spans 16 residues. Germline assignment: CDR1 LGHNA and CDR2 YSLEER. Trimming removed 4 bases from V and 0 bases from J; junction bases left unmatched: 7. In nucleotides, the CDR3 is TGCGCCAGCAGCCTCCAGGCGGGAGCTAGCACAGATACGCAGTATTTT. Its translation is CASSLQAGASTDTQYF.

The V and J genes are TRBV19 and TRBJ1-5; 7 bases map to TRBD1. Germline-derived CDR1 and CDR2 are LNHDA and SQIVND (reference sequence). J was trimmed by 1 base and V by 9 bases; bases with no gene match: 6. The CDR3 totals 14 residues. The CDR3 DNA is TGTGCCAGCAGCCCGACAGGGAGCAATCAGCCCCAGCATTTT. It encodes CASSPTGSNQPQHF.

The rearrangement joins TRBV11-2 to TRBJ2-1, with 9 bases aligning to TRBD2. This CDR3 comprises 16 residues. V shed 5 bases, J shed 7 bases, and the junction held 12 bases outside the gene matches. CDR1 is SGHAT and CDR2 is FQNNGV in the germline V gene. Here the CDR3 reads CASSGGASLAGNEQFF. DNA of the CDR3: TGTGCCAGCAGCGGAGGGGCTTCGCTAGCGGGAAATGAGCAGTTCTTC.

V and J are TRBV10-3 and TRBJ1-1; weak D call: TRBD1 (6 bases). Germline CDR1 and CDR2: ENHRY and SYGVKD. The CDR3 is made up of 13 amino acids. V gave up 4 bases and J gave up 2 bases, with 8 bases separating them. This chain's CDR3 is CAISVQGNTEAFF. The CDR3 DNA follows: TGTGCCATCAGTGTACAGGGAAACACTGAAGCTTTCTTT.

The chain combines TRBV7-2 with TRBJ2-3, with a tentative D call TRBD2 (5 bases). V lost 5 bases, J lost 5 bases, and 17 bases lay in between. This CDR3 contains 15 residues. Germline CDR1 SGHTA, CDR2 FQGNSA. CDR3 residues: CASSRLRGIQDTQYF. CDR3 coding DNA: TGTGCCAGCAGCCGTTTACGAGGGATCCAAGATACGCAGTATTTT.

DNA for the CDR3: TGTGCCAGCAGCCGGAATACAGGTACCAACAATTCACCCCTCCACTTT. It yields the protein CASSRNTGTNNSPLHF. This chain links TRBV4-2 with TRBJ1-6; D might be TRBD1 (5 bases). Trimming stripped 4 bases from V and 7 bases from J, with 17 bases between. In germline, CDR1 is LGHNA, CDR2 YNFKEQ. The CDR3 totals 16 residues.

The chain joins TRBV4-1 to TRBJ1-2, with D perhaps TRBD1 (5 bases). This CDR3 spans 13 amino acids. V gave up 1 base and J gave up 6 bases, with 9 bases separating them. Germline V gene lookup returns CDR1 MGHRA and CDR2 YSYEKL. Here the CDR3 DNA reads TGCGCCAGCAGCCAAGCTGTGACAGATGGCTACACCTTC. It specifies CASSQAVTDGYTF.

This clone occurred once. The chain recombines TRBV28 with TRBJ1-4, with D possibly matching TRBD1 (5 bases). CDR1 MDHEN and CDR2 SYDVKM come from the germline V gene. V was pared by 5 bases and J by 7 bases, with 14 bases between. The CDR3 length is 14 residues. Written as DNA, the CDR3 is TGTGCCAGCAGTCTCCCCCAGGGAAGTGAAAAACTGTTTTTT. This gives the protein CASSLPQGSEKLFF.

The gene calls are TRBV7-2 and TRBJ1-1; TRBD1 might be the D (6 bases). The CDR3 consists of 12 residues. Germline V CDR1 and CDR2: SGHTA, FQGNSA. Trimming shortened V by 5 bases and J by 7 bases, and 11 bases separated the two germline ends. CDR3 sequence (DNA): TGTGCCAGCAGCGCATGGACAGATGAAGCTTTCTTT. This sequence encodes CASSAWTDEAFF.

The rearrangement uses TRBV28 and TRBJ1-3; 8 nucleotides agree with TRBD1. This CDR3 comprises 16 residues. The germline V gene has CDR1 MDHEN and CDR2 SYDVKM. After removal of 3 bases from V and 4 bases from J, the junction contained 8 bases not matched to a gene. CDR3 nucleotide sequence: TGTGCCAGCAGTTTTCTACCAGGGGGCTCCGGAAACACCATATATTTT. This encodes CASSFLPGGSGNTIYF. Full variable domain (outside the CDR3, taken from reference TRBV28 and TRBJ1-3): DVKVTQSSRYLVKRTGEKVFLECVQDMDHENMFWYRQDPGLGLRLIYFSYDVKMKEKGDIPEGYSVSREKKERFSLILESASTNQTSMYLCASSFLPGGSGNTIYFGEGSWLTVV.

The chain combines TRBV4-1 with TRBJ1-5, with unresolved D. Germline CDR1 is MGHRA and CDR2 is YSYEKL. Trimming left V 0 bases short and J 7 bases short, with 10 bases between. There are 14 residues in the CDR3. This CDR3 reads CASSQDGPSQPQHF. Here the CDR3 DNA reads TGCGCCAGCAGCCAAGATGGGCCGAGCCAGCCCCAGCATTTT.

The chain employs TRBV19 and TRBJ1-1; the D gene is possibly TRBD1 (6 bases). Looked up from germline, CDR1 is LNHDA and CDR2 is SQIVND (reference sequence). V lost 3 bases to trimming and J lost 0 bases, with 14 bases between them. The CDR3 extends over 16 amino acids. The CDR3 nucleotides read TGTGCCAGTAGTATCGGCTACGGACAGATGAACACTGAAGCTTTCTTT. Residues: CASSIGYGQMNTEAFF. The full variable domain, rest sourced from reference TRBV19 and TRBJ1-1, is DGGITQSPKYLFRKEGQNVTLSCEQNLNHDAMYWYRQDPGQGLRLIYYSQIVNDFQKGDIAEGYSVSREKKESFPLTVTSAQKNPTAFYLCASSIGYGQMNTEAFFGQGTRLTVV.

This chain links TRBV27 with TRBJ1-1; 8 bases are shared with TRBD1. The ends lost 1 base at V and 5 bases at J; junction bases unmatched: 6. The CDR3 sequence is 15 residues long. Germline CDR1 MNHEY, CDR2 SMNVEV (reference sequence). The CDR3 is CASSLYQGAGTEAFF. Here the CDR3 DNA reads TGTGCCAGCAGTTTATACCAGGGGGCTGGGACTGAAGCTTTCTTT.

The chain carries TRBV19 and TRBJ1-6, with D unresolved. Germline CDR1 and CDR2: LNHDA and SQIVND (reference sequence). This CDR3 is 15 amino acids long. V was trimmed by 3 bases and J by 6 bases, leaving 12 bases between them. CDR3 sequence (DNA): TGTGCCAGTAGTATCGGTCTGATTGGTAATTCACCCCTCCACTTT. Its translation is CASSIGLIGNSPLHF.